One and the same sample provided the 7 T cell receptor beta chains below, sequenced in a study of T cell changes during pregnancy in multiple sclerosis. The assay was immunoSEQ multiplex PCR, and TCRdb's table has in-frame clones only and misses some. The data show some 74,000 clones, almost 95% seen once. The sample was peripheral blood, taken before pregnancy. The receptors come from a female donor with multiple sclerosis, enrolled in a pregnancy study.

This chain links TRBV6-1 with TRBJ2-7; 7 bases match TRBD2. The CDR3 is made up of 17 amino acids. CDR1 is MNHNS, CDR2 SASEGT, per germline. Trimming cost V 0 bases and J 1 base; bases outside gene matches: 9. DNA for the CDR3: TGTGCCAGCAGTGAAGCCATAGCGGGCAGCAGGTCCTACGAGCAGTACTTC. Translating it yields CASSEAIAGSRSYEQYF.

The CDR3 DNA follows: TGCGCCAGCAGCCCAGGGACTAGCGGGCCCACAGATACGCAGTATTTT. It is translated as CASSPGTSGPTDTQYF. This chain joins TRBV5-1 and TRBJ2-3; 12 bases fit TRBD2. The trim removed 4 bases at V and 2 bases at J, leaving 5 bases unmatched. This CDR3 contains 16 residues. Per germline, CDR1 SGHRS and CDR2 YFSETQ.

V and J are TRBV7-2 and TRBJ2-3; TRBD1 is a possible D gene (6 bases). The ends were cut back, 5 bases at V and 6 bases at J, with 12 bases in the middle. The CDR3 has 13 amino acids. Per germline, CDR1 SGHTA and CDR2 FQGNSA. CDR3 region: CASSLGAKDTQYF. CDR3 DNA: TGTGCCAGCAGCCTGGGGGCGAAGGATACGCAGTATTTT.

The rearrangement uses TRBV7-3 and TRBJ2-3; maybe TRBD2 (6 bases). Germline V lookup: CDR1 SGHTA, CDR2 FQGTGA. This CDR3 contains 15 residues. V gave up 2 bases and J gave up 1 base, with 10 bases separating them. CDR3 protein: CASSLVGGGTDTQYF. The CDR3 bases are TGTGCCAGCAGCTTAGTGGGGGGTGGCACAGATACGCAGTATTTT.

The chain uses TRBV6-4 and TRBJ2-7; possible D gene TRBD1, 6 bases. V was shortened by 3 bases and J by 3 bases, with 15 bases between the two germline ends. This CDR3 is 15 amino acids long. Germline CDR1 and CDR2: MRHNA and SNTAGT. The chain's CDR3 is CASSEDSTGHYEQYF. The CDR3 bases are TGTGCCAGCAGTGAGGACAGTACGGGACACTACGAGCAGTACTTC.

This clone was detected once. The rearrangement uses TRBV18 and TRBJ1-1; D uncertain. CDR1 and CDR2 (germline): KGHSH, LQKENI. The V end lost 3 bases, the J end lost 6 bases, and 8 bases lay between the germline ends. CDR3 length: 12 residues. CDR3 sequence reads: CASSPGSPEAFF. The DNA for the CDR3 is TGTGCCAGCTCACCCGGGTCCCCTGAAGCTTTCTTT.

The chain links TRBV6-1 to TRBJ2-2, with D possibly TRBD1 on 5 matching bases. This CDR3 has 16 amino acids. V dropped 3 bases and J dropped 4 bases, with 15 bases sitting between them. CDR1 and CDR2 (germline): MNHNS, SASEGT. Here the CDR3 reads CASSEGRASGTGELFF. CDR3 sequence (DNA): TGTGCCAGCAGTGAGGGCAGGGCCTCCGGCACCGGGGAGCTGTTTTTT.